The 7 T cell receptor beta chains listed next were all sequenced from one sample in a study of CD8 T cells in Susac syndrome (dated by TCRdb to the late 2010s). Library preparation employed the immunoSEQ multiplex PCR assay. RNA was extracted using the RNeasy kit, and about 0.5 to 1 ug of the RNA was reverse transcribed with random hexamers. In TCRdb, the public reads were trimmed at Q25 with fastp and aligned with MiXCR, with productive beta chains retained. Merged by CDR3 protein, the rows form single entries marked with the most common genes and DNA. Counted in this sample were some 190,000 distinct CDR3 sequences; approximately 94% of them appeared once. The ten top clones hold 0.1% of the sample. The sequenced sample consisted of CD4+ T cells from PBMCs. These TCRs come from a human donor in good health.

This clonotype was detected once. The chain has TRBV6-2 or TRBV6-3 and TRBJ1-5; D not certain. The CDR3 has 16 residues. The germline V gene has CDR1 MNHEY and CDR2 SVGEGT. V lost 2 bases and J lost 4, with 15 bases in between. CDR3 coding DNA: TGTGCCAGCAGTTACGACTCGACCTGGGGTAATCAGCCCCAGCATTTT. This translates into CASSYDSTWGNQPQHF.

The chain couples TRBV5-1 to TRBJ1-4; 7 nucleotides agree with TRBD1. Germline V gene lookup returns CDR1 SGHRS and CDR2 YFSETQ. The ends lost 4 bases at V and 6 bases at J; junction bases unmatched: 6. The CDR3 runs to 14 residues. In DNA, the CDR3 is TGCGCCAGCAGCGGCGGGACAGCTCATGAAAAACTGTTTTTT. This translates into CASSGGTAHEKLFF.

This rearrangement joins TRBV29-1 to TRBJ2-1; TRBD2 agrees at 7 bases. The CDR3 has 15 residues. Germline V CDR1 and CDR2: SQVTM, ANQGSEA. V lost 1 base, J lost 3 bases, and 6 bases stayed unmatched. CDR3 protein: CSVEARGRVYNEQFF. CDR3 coding DNA: TGCAGCGTTGAAGCTCGGGGGAGGGTCTACAATGAGCAGTTCTTC.

The chain links TRBV28 to TRBJ2-1; D may be TRBD1 (7 bases). Trimming took 5 bases from V and 0 from J, leaving 17 bases between them. CDR1 and CDR2 (germline): MDHEN, SYDVKM. There are 17 residues in the CDR3. The CDR3 here is CASSPWGGDSSYNEQFF. In DNA form, the CDR3 reads TGTGCCAGCAGTCCCTGGGGCGGGGACAGCTCCTACAATGAGCAGTTCTTC.

This chain uses TRBV3-1 with TRBJ2-7; tentative D call: TRBD1 (6 bases). V was trimmed by 3 bases and J by 2 bases, leaving 17 bases between them. This CDR3 is 16 amino acids long. Germline lookup yields CDR1 LGHDT and CDR2 YNNKEL (reference sequence). The chain's CDR3 is CASSQFGGIGTYEQYF. The CDR3 coding sequence is TGTGCCAGCAGCCAGTTTGGGGGCATTGGCACCTACGAGCAGTACTTC.

The rearrangement uses TRBV5-1 and TRBJ2-5; TRBD1 is a possible D gene (6 bases). V was clipped by 6 bases and J by 5 bases, with 17 bases between them. CDR3 length: 14 amino acids. Looked up from germline, CDR1 is SGHRS and CDR2 is YFSETQ. CDR3 loop: CASNEGHRSETQYF. CDR3 coding DNA: TGCGCCAGCAACGAGGGACACCGATCGGAGACCCAGTACTTC.

This clonotype was detected only once. The chain carries TRBV20-1 and TRBJ2-3; TRBD2 matches 7 bases. Germline V gene data show CDR1 as DFQATT and CDR2 as SNEGSKA (reference sequence). CDR3 length: 15 residues. V trimming: 6 bases; J trimming: 0 bases; junction bases outside the gene matches: 9. CDR3 DNA: TGCAGTGCCCCTAGGGCTAGCGGTAGCACAGATACGCAGTATTTT. Residues: CSAPRASGSTDTQYF.